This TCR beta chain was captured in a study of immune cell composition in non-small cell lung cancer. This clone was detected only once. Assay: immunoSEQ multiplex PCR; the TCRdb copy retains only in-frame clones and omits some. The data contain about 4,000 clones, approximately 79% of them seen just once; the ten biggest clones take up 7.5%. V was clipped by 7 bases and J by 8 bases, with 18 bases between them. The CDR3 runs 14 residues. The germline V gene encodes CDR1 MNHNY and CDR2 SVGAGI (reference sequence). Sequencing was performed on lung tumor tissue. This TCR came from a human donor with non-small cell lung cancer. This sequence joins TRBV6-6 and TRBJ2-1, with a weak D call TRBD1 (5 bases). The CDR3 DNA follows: TGTGCCAGCACCCCCCGGCCCTGGGGCGATGAGCAGTTCTTC. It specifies CASTPRPWGDEQFF.